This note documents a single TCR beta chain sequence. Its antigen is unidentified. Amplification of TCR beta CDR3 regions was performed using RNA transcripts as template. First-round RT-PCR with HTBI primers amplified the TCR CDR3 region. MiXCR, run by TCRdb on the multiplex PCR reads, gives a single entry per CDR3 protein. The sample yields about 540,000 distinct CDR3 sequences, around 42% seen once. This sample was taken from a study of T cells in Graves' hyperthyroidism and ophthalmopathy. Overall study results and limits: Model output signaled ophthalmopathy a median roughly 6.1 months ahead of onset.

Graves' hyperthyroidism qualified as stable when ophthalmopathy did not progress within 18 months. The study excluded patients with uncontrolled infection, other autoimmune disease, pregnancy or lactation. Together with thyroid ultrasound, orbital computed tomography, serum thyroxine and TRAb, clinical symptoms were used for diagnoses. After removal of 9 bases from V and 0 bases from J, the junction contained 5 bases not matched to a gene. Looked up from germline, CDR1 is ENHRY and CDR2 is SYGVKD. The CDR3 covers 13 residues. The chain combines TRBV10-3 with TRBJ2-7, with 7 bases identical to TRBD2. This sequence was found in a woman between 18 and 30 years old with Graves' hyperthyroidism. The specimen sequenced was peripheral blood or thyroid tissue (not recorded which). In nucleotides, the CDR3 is TGTGCCATATCTAGCGGACGCTCCTACGAGCAGTACTTC. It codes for CAISSGRSYEQYF.